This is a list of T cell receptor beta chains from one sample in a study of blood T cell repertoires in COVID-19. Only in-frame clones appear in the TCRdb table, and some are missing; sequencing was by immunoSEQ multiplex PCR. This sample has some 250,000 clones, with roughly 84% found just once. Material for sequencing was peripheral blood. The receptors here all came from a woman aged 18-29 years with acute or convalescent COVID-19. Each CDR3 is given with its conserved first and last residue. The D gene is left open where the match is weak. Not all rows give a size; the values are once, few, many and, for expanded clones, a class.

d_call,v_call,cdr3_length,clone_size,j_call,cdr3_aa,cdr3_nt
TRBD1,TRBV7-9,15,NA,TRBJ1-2,CASSPSGTGSDGYTF,TGTGCCAGCAGCCCCTCCGGGACAGGATCGGATGGCTACACCTTC
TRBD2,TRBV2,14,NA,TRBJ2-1,CASKTSGTYNEQFF,TGTGCCAGCAAGACTAGCGGGACCTACAATGAGCAGTTCTTC
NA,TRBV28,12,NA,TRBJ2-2,CASGGNTGELFF,TGTGCCAGCGGAGGGAACACCGGGGAGCTGTTTTTT
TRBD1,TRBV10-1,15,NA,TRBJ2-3,CASSFDRGSTDTQYF,TGCGCCAGCAGTTTCGACAGGGGAAGCACAGATACGCAGTATTTT
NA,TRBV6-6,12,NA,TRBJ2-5,CASGRGGETQYF,TGTGCCAGCGGTAGGGGGGGGGAGACCCAGTACTTC
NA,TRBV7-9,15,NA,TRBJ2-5,CASSLSRGEGETQYF,TGTGCCAGCAGCTTATCGCGGGGTGAGGGAGAGACCCAGTACTTC
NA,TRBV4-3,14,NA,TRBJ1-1,CASSQDRGYTEAFF,TGCGCCAGCAGCCAAGATCGGGGGTACACTGAAGCTTTCTTT
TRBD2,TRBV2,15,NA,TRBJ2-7,CASSPSTSGIHEQYF,TGTGCCAGCAGTCCCTCGACTAGCGGGATCCACGAGCAGTACTTC
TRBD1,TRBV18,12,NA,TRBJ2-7,CASSPGQDEQYF,TGTGCCAGCTCACCCGGACAGGACGAGCAGTACTTC
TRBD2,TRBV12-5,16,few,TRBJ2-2,CASGLEGGSGTGELFF,TGTGCTAGTGGTTTGGAAGGCGGGAGTGGCACCGGGGAGCTGTTTTTT
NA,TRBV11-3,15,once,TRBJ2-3,CASSSGGPHTDTQYF,TGTGCCAGCAGCTCAGGAGGCCCGCACACAGATACGCAGTATTTT
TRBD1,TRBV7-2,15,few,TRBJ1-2,CASSSRTGGTSGYTF,TGTGCCAGCAGCTCCCGGACAGGAGGGACCTCTGGCTACACCTTC
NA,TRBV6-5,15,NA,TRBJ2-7,CASSYSLNGGYEQYF,TGTGCCAGCAGTTACTCTCTAAACGGGGGCTACGAGCAGTACTTC
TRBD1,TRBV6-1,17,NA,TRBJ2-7,CASSVDPGTGGTYEQYF,TGTGCCAGCAGTGTGGACCCCGGGACAGGGGGAACCTACGAGCAGTACTTC
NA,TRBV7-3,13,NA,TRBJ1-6,CASSRQNNSPLHF,TGTGCCAGCAGCCGACAGAATAATTCACCCCTCCACTTT
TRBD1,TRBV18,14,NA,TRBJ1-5,CASSGQGKDQPQHF,TGTGCCAGCTCAGGACAGGGGAAGGATCAGCCCCAGCATTTT
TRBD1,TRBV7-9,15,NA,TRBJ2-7,CASSPRQGSSYEQYF,TGTGCCAGCAGCCCACGACAGGGGAGCTCCTACGAGCAGTACTTC
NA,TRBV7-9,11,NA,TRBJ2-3,CASTLRDTQYF,TGTGCCAGCACCCTGCGGGATACGCAGTATTTT
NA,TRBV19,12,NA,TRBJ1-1,CASSISEFEAFF,TGTGCCAGTAGTATATCCGAGTTTGAAGCTTTCTTT
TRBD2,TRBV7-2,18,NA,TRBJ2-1,CASSPGTSGRVTYNEQFF,TGTGCCAGCAGCCCCGGGACTAGCGGGAGGGTCACCTACAATGAGCAGTTCTTC
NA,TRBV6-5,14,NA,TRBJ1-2,CASSQTPQGKGYTF,TGTGCCAGCAGTCAGACCCCTCAGGGAAAAGGCTACACCTTC
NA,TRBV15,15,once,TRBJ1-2,CATSSPGRAPYGYTF,TGTGCCACCAGCAGCCCAGGAAGAGCCCCCTATGGCTACACCTTC
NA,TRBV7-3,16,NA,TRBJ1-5,CASSSRGGDSNQPQHF,TGTGCCAGCAGCTCCCGGGGAGGGGATAGCAATCAGCCCCAGCATTTT
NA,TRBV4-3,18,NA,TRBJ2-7,CASSQDSPRGYGIVEQYF,TGCGCCAGCAGCCAAGATTCCCCCCGAGGTTACGGTATCGTCGAGCAGTACTTC
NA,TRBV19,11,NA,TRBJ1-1,CCVRKSREAFF,TGTTGTGTGCGTAAAAGCCGAGAAGCTTTCTTT
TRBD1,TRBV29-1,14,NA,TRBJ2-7,CSVRKRTGAYEQYF,TGCAGCGTTCGGAAGAGGACAGGGGCTTACGAGCAGTACTTC
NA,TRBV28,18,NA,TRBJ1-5,CASSFGGRRGTGNQPQHF,TGTGCCAGCAGTTTCGGAGGACGCAGGGGAACGGGCAATCAGCCCCAGCATTTT
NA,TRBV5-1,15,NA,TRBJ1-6,CASSWETGASAPLHF,TGCGCCAGCAGCTGGGAGACGGGAGCGTCGGCACCCCTCCACTTT
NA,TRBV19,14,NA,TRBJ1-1,CASSMGGANTEAFF,TGTGCCAGTAGTATGGGGGGGGCGAACACTGAAGCTTTCTTT
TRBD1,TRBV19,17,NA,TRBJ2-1,CASRHSLGTVSYNEQFF,TGTGCCAGTAGACACTCCCTGGGGACAGTCTCCTACAATGAGCAGTTCTTC
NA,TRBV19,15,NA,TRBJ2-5,CASIDGFGRVETQYF,TGTGCCAGTATTGATGGGTTCGGCAGGGTAGAGACCCAGTACTTC
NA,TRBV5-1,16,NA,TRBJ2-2,CASSLVAGSNTGELFF,TGCGCCAGCAGCTTGGTGGCTGGTTCGAACACCGGGGAGCTGTTTTTT
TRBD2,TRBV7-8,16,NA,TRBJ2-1,CASSLVSFLADNEQFF,TGTGCCAGCAGCTTAGTATCTTTCCTAGCGGACAATGAGCAGTTCTTC
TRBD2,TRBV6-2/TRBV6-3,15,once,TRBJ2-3,CASSRSGRARNTQYF,TGTGCCAGCAGTCGTAGCGGGAGGGCACGCAATACGCAGTATTTT
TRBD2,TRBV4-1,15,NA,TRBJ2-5,CASSQGLAGEETQYF,TGCGCCAGCAGCCAAGGGCTAGCGGGGGAAGAGACCCAGTACTTC
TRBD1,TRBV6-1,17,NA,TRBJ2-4,CASSEVAGGYAKNIQYF,TGTGCCAGCAGTGAAGTTGCAGGGGGCTATGCCAAAAACATTCAGTACTTC
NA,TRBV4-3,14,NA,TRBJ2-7,CASSQATASYEQYF,TGCGCCAGCAGCCAAGCGACAGCCTCCTACGAGCAGTACTTC
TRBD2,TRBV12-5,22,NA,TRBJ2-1,CASGLEDPWTSGGVIPHNEQFF,TGTGCTAGTGGTTTGGAGGACCCTTGGACTAGCGGAGGGGTTATCCCCCACAATGAGCAGTTCTTC
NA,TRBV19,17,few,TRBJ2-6,CASTPPTGWAGANVLTF,TGTGCCAGTACCCCCCCAACAGGGTGGGCTGGGGCCAACGTCCTGACTTTC
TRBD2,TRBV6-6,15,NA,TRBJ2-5,CASSYPTSAQETQYF,TGTGCCAGCAGTTACCCGACTAGCGCCCAAGAGACCCAGTACTTC
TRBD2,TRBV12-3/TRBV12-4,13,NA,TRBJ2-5,CASTGLALETQYF,TGTGCCAGCACGGGACTAGCGTTAGAGACCCAGTACTTC
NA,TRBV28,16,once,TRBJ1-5,CASTPTGGGFDQPQHF,TGTGCCAGCACCCCGACGGGTGGGGGGTTCGATCAGCCCCAGCATTTT
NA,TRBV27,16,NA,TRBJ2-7,CASSLVYISHNYEQYF,TGTGCCAGCAGTTTAGTTTATATCTCTCACAACTACGAGCAGTACTTC
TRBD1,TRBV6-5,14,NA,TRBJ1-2,CASNTRTGWDGYTF,TGTGCCAGCAATACACGGACAGGGTGGGATGGCTACACCTTC
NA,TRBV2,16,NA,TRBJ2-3,CASSDLGVGATDTQYF,TGTGCCAGCAGTGATCTGGGGGTGGGGGCCACAGATACGCAGTATTTT
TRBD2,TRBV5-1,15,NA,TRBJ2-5,CASSSRTSGRETQYF,TGCGCCAGCAGCTCCCGGACTAGCGGGAGGGAGACCCAGTACTTC
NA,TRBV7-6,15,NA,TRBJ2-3,CASSLLGGGTDTQYF,TGTGCCAGCAGCTTATTGGGAGGAGGGACAGATACGCAGTATTTT
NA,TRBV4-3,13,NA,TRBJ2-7,CASSQARGYEQYF,TGCGCCAGCAGCCAAGCTCGAGGTTACGAGCAGTACTTC
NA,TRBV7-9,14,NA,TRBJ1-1,CASRQSQGSTEAFF,TGTGCCAGCAGGCAAAGCCAGGGCAGCACTGAAGCTTTCTTT